This T cell receptor (beta chain) was sequenced during a study of blood T cell repertoires in COVID-19. Study-wide context: Italy, Spain and the United States were the sources of the convalescent and acute COVID-19 samples. T cells, B-cell-depleted T cells, or PBMCs supplied cDNA or gDNA.

Profiled with immunoSEQ multiplex PCR; TCRdb holds only in-frame clones, not every one. The sample lists about 190,000 clones, around four fifths occurring once. This clone is a singleton in its sample. CDR1 MDHEN and CDR2 SYDVKM come from the germline V gene. The CDR3 has 15 residues. Trimming removed 1 base from V and 2 bases from J, with 12 bases in between. Sequencing used peripheral blood. The chain has TRBV28 and TRBJ2-7; D is ambiguous. The TCR originated in a woman between 65 and 79 years old with active or convalescent COVID-19. The CDR3, as DNA: TGTGCCAGCAGTTTATTTTCCCGGGTCCCCTACGAGCAGTACTTC. Protein product: CASSLFSRVPYEQYF.